Listed below are T cell receptor beta chains from one sample, sequenced in a study of shared clonotypes between healthy human individuals. Using immunoSEQ multiplex PCR, the repertoire was profiled, and TCRdb retains in-frame clones only, with some absent. The sample yields millions of clones, 85% to 95% seen once. The sample was naive CD4+ T cells from PBMCs. These receptors were taken from a man aged 18 to 29 in good health. Some clones in this sample may be carry-over from other donors' samples. Each CDR3 is given with its conserved first and last residue. Each record gives: D gene, J gene, V gene, CDR3 protein. A D gene is named only where the DNA matches it firmly.

. TRBJ2-5 TRBV11-2 CASGPWGEDQETQYF
TRBD2 TRBJ2-7 TRBV7-2 CASSTRGGLAGGAYEQYF
TRBD2 TRBJ2-1 TRBV5-1 CASTPLAGVNNEQFF
TRBD2 TRBJ2-1 TRBV5-1 CASSSSSGIIYNEQFF
. TRBJ1-2 TRBV5-4 CASSSPYGYTF
. TRBJ2-7 TRBV11-2 CASSPGGGAVTYEQYF
. TRBJ1-1 TRBV4-3 CASSQASGRGTEAFF
TRBD1 TRBJ1-1 TRBV2 CASKTGDFAEAFF
. TRBJ2-3 TRBV1 CTSSHPRIDTQYF
. TRBJ1-2 TRBV11-2 CASSLDRAASYGYTF
. TRBJ2-1 TRBV7-3 CASSLMGSAEQFF
TRBD2 TRBJ2-2 TRBV4-2 CASSQVLAGDRTGELFF
TRBD2 TRBJ2-1 TRBV18 CASSPPSGRAYNEQFF
. TRBJ2-3 TRBV5-1 CASSLESATIDTQYF
. TRBJ1-1 TRBV6-6 CASSFGGRVAEAFF
TRBD1 TRBJ1-4 TRBV4-1 CASSQVSRGQGEKLFF
TRBD2 TRBJ2-2 TRBV29-1 CSVVRPAGGKGELFF
. TRBJ1-1 TRBV7-2 CASSLVVWDFRTSTEAFF
. TRBJ2-7 TRBV18 CASSPGAGQEQYF
TRBD1 TRBJ1-2 TRBV30 CACQRQGAQGYTF
. TRBJ1-5 TRBV7-2 CASSFGSNQPQHF
. TRBJ2-2 TRBV6-4 CASSAVRNTGELFF
TRBD1 TRBJ2-3 TRBV2 CASSGQGAGDTQYF
. TRBJ2-3 TRBV5-6 CASSPGQKTSTDTQYF
TRBD1 TRBJ1-4 TRBV28 CASSSVPGQYNEKLFF
. TRBJ2-2 TRBV11-3 CASQNGRGTGELFF
. TRBJ1-1 TRBV7-8 CASSQVPPRQNTEAFF
TRBD1 TRBJ1-2 TRBV25-1 CASSATGGAYGYTF
. TRBJ2-5 TRBV7-8 CASSRYQETQYF
. TRBJ2-2 TRBV5-5 CASSLVPGELFF
TRBD1 TRBJ1-1 TRBV2 CASRQGAGTEAFF
TRBD2 TRBJ2-2 TRBV11-2 CASSPIAGGPIVTGELFF
. TRBJ2-1 TRBV29-1 CSGHWGVYNEQFF
. TRBJ1-4 TRBV6-1 CASRVSSNEKLFF
. TRBJ2-3 TRBV5-6 CASSLWQLHTDTQYF
. TRBJ2-1 TRBV18 CASSPRGMTSSYNEQFF
. TRBJ2-6 TRBV5-1 CASSLVGTLWGSGANVLTF
. TRBJ2-5 TRBV5-1 CASSSGQLAGQETQYF
TRBD1 TRBJ1-1 TRBV5-1 CASTTDRVNTEAFF
TRBD1 TRBJ1-5 TRBV6-5 CASSAQGRNNQPQHF
TRBD1 TRBJ1-4 TRBV28 CAGQGAGGNEKLFF
. TRBJ1-4 TRBV28 CASSREYTNEKLFF
. TRBJ1-5 TRBV27 CASSLRPYSNQPQHF
. TRBJ2-2 TRBV4-2 CASSQLGRPNTGELFF
. TRBJ2-1 TRBV5-1 CASSPPVLGGAGLNEQFF
. TRBJ2-3 TRBV28 CASIPPGTDTQYF
. TRBJ2-5 TRBV7-3 CASSLSGDTQETQYF
. TRBJ1-2 TRBV11-2 CASSLIGFNYGYTF
. TRBJ2-2 TRBV5-1 CASSPQGDLTGELFF
. TRBJ1-4 TRBV28 CASSPGGGAGEKLFF
TRBD1 TRBJ1-1 TRBV5-1 CASSLWALGQGGNTEAFF
. TRBJ1-2 TRBV19 CASKATVRIRASNYGYTF
. TRBJ2-5 TRBV18 CASSPRTDSQETQYF
. TRBJ2-3 TRBV5-1 CASTQGRAFSTDTQYF
. TRBJ1-4 TRBV29-1 CSVRSGAEKLFF